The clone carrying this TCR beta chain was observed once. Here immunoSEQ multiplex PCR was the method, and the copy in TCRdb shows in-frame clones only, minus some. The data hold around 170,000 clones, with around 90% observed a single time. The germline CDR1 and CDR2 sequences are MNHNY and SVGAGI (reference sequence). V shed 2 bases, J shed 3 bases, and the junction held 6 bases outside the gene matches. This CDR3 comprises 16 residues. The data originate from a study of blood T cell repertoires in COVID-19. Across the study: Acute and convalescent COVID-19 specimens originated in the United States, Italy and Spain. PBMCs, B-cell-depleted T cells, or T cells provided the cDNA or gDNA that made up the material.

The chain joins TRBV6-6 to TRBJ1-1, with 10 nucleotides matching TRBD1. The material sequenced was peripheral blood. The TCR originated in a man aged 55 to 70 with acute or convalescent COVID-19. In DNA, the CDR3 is TGTGCCAGCAGTTACATCGTGGGACAGGGGTACACTGAAGCTTTCTTT. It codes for CASSYIVGQGYTEAFF.